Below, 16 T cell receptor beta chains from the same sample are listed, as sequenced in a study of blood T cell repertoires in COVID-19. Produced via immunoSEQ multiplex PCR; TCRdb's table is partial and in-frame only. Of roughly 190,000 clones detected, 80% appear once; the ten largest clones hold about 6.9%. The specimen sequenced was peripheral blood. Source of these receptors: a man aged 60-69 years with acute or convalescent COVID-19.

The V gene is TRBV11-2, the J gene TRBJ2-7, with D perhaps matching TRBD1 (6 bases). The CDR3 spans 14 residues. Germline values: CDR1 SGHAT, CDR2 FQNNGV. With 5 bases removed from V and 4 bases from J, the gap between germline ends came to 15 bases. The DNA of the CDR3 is TGTGCCAGCAGCCAGATACAGGGCAGGTACGAGCAGTACTTC. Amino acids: CASSQIQGRYEQYF. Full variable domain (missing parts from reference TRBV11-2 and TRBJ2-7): EAGVAQSPRYKIIEKRQSVAFWCNPISGHATLYWYQQILGQGPKLLIQFQNNGVVDDSQLPKDRFSAERLKGVDSTLKIQPAKLEDSAVYLCASSQIQGRYEQYFGPGTRLTVT.

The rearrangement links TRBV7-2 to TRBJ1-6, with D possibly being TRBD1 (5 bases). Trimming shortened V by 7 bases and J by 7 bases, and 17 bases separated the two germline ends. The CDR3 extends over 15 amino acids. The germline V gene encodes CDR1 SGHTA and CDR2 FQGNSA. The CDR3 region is CASTPDRGTNSPLHF. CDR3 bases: TGTGCCAGCACACCTGATAGGGGAACCAATTCACCCCTCCACTTT.

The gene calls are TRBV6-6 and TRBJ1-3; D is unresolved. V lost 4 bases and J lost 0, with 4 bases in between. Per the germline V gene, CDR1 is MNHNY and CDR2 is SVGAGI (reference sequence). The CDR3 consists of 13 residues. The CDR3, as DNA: TGTGCCAGCAGTTCCATCTCTGGAAACACCATATATTTT. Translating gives CASSSISGNTIYF.

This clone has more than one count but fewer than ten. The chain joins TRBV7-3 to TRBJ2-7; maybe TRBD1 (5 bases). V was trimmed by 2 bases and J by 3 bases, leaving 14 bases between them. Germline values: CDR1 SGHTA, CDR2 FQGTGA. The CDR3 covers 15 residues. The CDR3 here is CASSLASSGFYEQYF. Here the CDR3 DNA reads TGTGCCAGCAGCTTAGCGTCATCAGGGTTCTACGAGCAGTACTTC. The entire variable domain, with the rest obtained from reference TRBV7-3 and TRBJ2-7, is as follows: GAGVSQTPSNKVTEKGKYVELRCDPISGHTALYWYRQSLGQGPEFLIYFQGTGAADDSGLPNDRFFAVRPEGSVSTLKIQRTERGDSAVYLCASSLASSGFYEQYFGPGTRLTVT.

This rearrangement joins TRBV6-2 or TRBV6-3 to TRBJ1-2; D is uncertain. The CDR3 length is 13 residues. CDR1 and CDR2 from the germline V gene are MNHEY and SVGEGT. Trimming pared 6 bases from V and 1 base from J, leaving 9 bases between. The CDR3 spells CASSLRGNYGYTF. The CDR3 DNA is TGTGCCAGCAGCCTGCGGGGTAACTATGGCTACACCTTC.

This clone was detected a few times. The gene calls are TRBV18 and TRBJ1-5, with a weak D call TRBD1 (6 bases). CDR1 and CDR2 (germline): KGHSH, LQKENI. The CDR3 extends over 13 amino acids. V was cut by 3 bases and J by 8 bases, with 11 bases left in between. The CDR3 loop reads CASSPSRQEPQHF. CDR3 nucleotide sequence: TGTGCCAGCTCACCTTCAAGACAGGAGCCCCAGCATTTT.

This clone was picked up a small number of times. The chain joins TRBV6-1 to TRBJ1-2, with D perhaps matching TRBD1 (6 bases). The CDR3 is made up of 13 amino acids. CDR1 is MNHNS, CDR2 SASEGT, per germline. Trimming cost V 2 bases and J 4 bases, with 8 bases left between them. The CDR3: CASSERRGYGYTF. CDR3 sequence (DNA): TGTGCCAGCAGTGAACGCAGGGGCTATGGCTACACCTTC.

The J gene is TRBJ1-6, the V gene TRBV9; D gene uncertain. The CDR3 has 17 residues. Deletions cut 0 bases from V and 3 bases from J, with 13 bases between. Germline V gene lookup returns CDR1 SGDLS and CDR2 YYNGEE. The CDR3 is CASSVDWQANYNSPLHF. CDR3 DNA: TGTGCCAGCAGCGTAGATTGGCAGGCGAACTATAATTCACCCCTCCACTTT.

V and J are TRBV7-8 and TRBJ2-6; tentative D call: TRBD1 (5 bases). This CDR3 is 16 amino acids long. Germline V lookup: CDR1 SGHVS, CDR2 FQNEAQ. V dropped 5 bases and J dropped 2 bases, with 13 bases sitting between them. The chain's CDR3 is CASSTWQGAGANVLTF. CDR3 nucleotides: TGTGCCAGCAGCACCTGGCAAGGGGCTGGGGCCAACGTCCTGACTTTC.

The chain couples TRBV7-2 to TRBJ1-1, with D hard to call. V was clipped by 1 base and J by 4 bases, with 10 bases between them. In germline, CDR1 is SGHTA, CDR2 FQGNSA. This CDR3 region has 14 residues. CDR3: CASSLGVASTEAFF. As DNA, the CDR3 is TGTGCCAGCAGCTTAGGAGTTGCAAGCACTGAAGCTTTCTTT.

CDR3 DNA: TGTGCCAGCAACGACAGGGGTAGGGGTGAAGCTTTCTTT. This codes for CASNDRGRGEAFF. The gene calls are TRBV6-5 and TRBJ1-1; TRBD1 matches 8 bases. V trimming: 7 bases; J trimming: 7 bases; junction bases outside the gene matches: 8. Germline CDR1 and CDR2: MNHEY and SVGAGI. The length of the CDR3 is 13 residues.

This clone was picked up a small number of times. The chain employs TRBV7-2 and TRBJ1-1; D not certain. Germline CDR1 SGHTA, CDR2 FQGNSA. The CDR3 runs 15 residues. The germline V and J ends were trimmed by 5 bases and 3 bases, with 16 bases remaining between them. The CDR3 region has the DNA TGTGCCAGCAGCAACTCACACCCCCGGGACACTGAAGCTTTCTTT. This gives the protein CASSNSHPRDTEAFF.

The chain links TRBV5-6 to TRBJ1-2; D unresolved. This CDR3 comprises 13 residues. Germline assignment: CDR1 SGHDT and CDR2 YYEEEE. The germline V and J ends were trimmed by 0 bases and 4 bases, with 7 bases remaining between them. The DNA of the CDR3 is TGTGCCAGCAGCTTGGACAACCCCTATGGCTACACCTTC. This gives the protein CASSLDNPYGYTF.

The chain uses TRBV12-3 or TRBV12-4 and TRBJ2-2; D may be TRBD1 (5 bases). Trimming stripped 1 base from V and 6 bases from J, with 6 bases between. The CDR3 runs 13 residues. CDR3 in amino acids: CASSLGGAGELFF. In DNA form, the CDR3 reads TGTGCCAGCAGTTTAGGGGGCGCCGGGGAGCTGTTTTTT.

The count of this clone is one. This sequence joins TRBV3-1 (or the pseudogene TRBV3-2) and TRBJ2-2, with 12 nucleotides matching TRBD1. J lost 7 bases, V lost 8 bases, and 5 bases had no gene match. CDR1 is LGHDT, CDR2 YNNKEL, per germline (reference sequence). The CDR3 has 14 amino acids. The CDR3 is CASCRDRGLGELFF. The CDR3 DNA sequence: TGTGCCAGCTGCCGGGACAGGGGGCTCGGGGAGCTGTTTTTT.

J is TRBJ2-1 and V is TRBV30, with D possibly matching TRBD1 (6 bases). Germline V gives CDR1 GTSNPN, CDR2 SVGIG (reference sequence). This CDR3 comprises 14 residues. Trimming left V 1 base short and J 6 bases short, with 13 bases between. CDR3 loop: CAWSGDMSGNEQFF. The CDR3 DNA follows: TGTGCCTGGAGTGGGGACATGAGCGGCAATGAGCAGTTCTTC.